The 23 T cell receptor beta chains below all came from one sample that was sequenced in a study of T cells after yellow fever vaccination. TCRdb passed the 5' RACE reads through MiXCR, listing each CDR3 protein once. The sample has 130,000 or so distinct CDR3 sequences; around 15% are singletons. The sample in question was CD8+ T cells sorted from PBMCs, obtained 5 days after the yellow fever booster vaccination. The receptor source for this set is a young man who received the YFV17D yellow fever vaccine.

This clonotype came up a few times. The chain is built from TRBV12-3 or TRBV12-4 and TRBJ2-7; tentative D call: TRBD1 (6 bases). The V gene lost 6 bases and the J gene lost 5 bases, with 11 bases spanning the gap. There are 12 residues in the CDR3. The CDR3 reads CASSTGSHEQYF. Written as DNA, the CDR3 is TGTGCCAGCAGCACAGGGTCCCACGAGCAGTACTTC.

This clonotype was counted only a few times. The chain is built from TRBV19 and TRBJ1-1; D might be TRBD1 (6 bases). The V gene's germline CDR1 is LNHDA and CDR2 SQIVND (reference sequence). Trimming removed 5 bases at V and 6 bases at J, with 16 bases between. This CDR3 region has 14 residues. CDR3 sequence reads: CASSPAGTTAEAFF. DNA for the CDR3: TGTGCCAGTAGTCCAGCCGGGACAACCGCTGAAGCTTTCTTT.

This clonotype showed up many times. The chain is built from TRBV5-1 and TRBJ2-7, with D maybe TRBD1 (6 bases). Germline assignment: CDR1 SGHRS and CDR2 YFSETQ. Trimming took off 2 bases at V and 7 bases at J, with 19 bases between the two ends. The CDR3 spans 15 residues. Here the CDR3 reads CASSLGDTSPLEQYF. The CDR3 coding sequence is TGCGCCAGCAGCTTAGGGGACACCTCTCCCTTGGAGCAGTACTTC. Based on the CDR3 plus reference TRBV5-1 and TRBJ2-7, the full variable domain is KAGVTQTPRYLIKTRGQQVTLSCSPISGHRSVSWYQQTPGQGLQFLFEYFSETQRNKGNFPGRFSGRQFSNSRSEMNVSTLELGDSALYLCASSLGDTSPLEQYFGPGTRLTVT.

In its sample, this clonotype was seen a few times. This chain uses TRBV23-1 with TRBJ2-4; the match to TRBD2 covers 7 bases. TRBV23-1 is annotated as an ORF whose role is uncertain. This CDR3 has 17 residues. V dropped 4 bases and J dropped 7; count of bases not matched to a gene: 16. CDR3 coding DNA: TGCGCCAGCAGTCCATTGAGGGAGGGATCGACGGGGAACATTCAGTACTTC. The encoded protein is CASSPLREGSTGNIQYF.

This clonotype was seen only a few times. J is TRBJ1-1 and V is TRBV12-3 or TRBV12-4; perhaps TRBD1 as D (6 bases). Trimming left V 7 bases short and J 1 base short, with 16 bases between. CDR3 length: 15 amino acids. CDR3 nucleotides: TGTGCCAGCAATAAAGAGGGACACAAGAACACTGAAGCTTTCTTT. It codes for CASNKEGHKNTEAFF.

This chain links TRBV28 with TRBJ2-7; no firm D call. The ends were cut back, 6 bases at V and 0 bases at J, with 21 bases in the middle. The germline CDR1 and CDR2 sequences are MDHEN and SYDVKM. The CDR3 runs 17 residues. This CDR3 is CASSPPPGSRNSYEQYV. The CDR3 DNA sequence: TGTGCCAGCAGCCCCCCCCCCGGCAGCCGGAACTCCTACGAGCAGTACGTC.

This sequence joins TRBV11-1 and TRBJ2-3; D is uncertain. CDR1 is SGHAT, CDR2 FQDESV, per germline (reference sequence). V lost 3 bases to trimming and J lost 4 bases, with 8 bases between them. This CDR3 contains 13 residues. This chain's CDR3 is CASSFPPPDTQYF. The CDR3 DNA is TGTGCCAGCAGCTTCCCCCCCCCAGATACGCAGTATTTT. Full variable domain (outside the CDR3, taken from reference TRBV11-1 and TRBJ2-3): EAEVAQSPRYKITEKSQAVAFWCDPISGHATLYWYRQILGQGPELLVQFQDESVVDDSQLPKDRFSAERLKGVDSTLKIQPAELGDSAMYLCASSFPPPDTQYFGPGTRLTVL.

The chain combines TRBV6-6 with TRBJ2-5; D gene ambiguous. The V and J ends lost 6 bases and 6 bases respectively, with 11 bases between them. Germline CDR1 and CDR2: MNHNY and SVGAGI (reference sequence). The CDR3 runs 12 residues. The CDR3: CASSASPQTQYF. The CDR3 DNA reads TGTGCCAGCAGCGCCTCTCCCCAGACCCAGTACTTC.

The chain uses TRBV7-9 and TRBJ2-2, with D possibly TRBD1 on 5 matching bases. Deletions cut 5 bases from V and 6 bases from J, with 19 bases between. The CDR3 is 16 residues long. From germline, CDR1 is SEHNR and CDR2 FQNEAQ (reference sequence). The CDR3 nucleotides read TGTGCCAGCAGCCCACAGGTAGTAGCAACGTCCGGGGAGCTGTTTTTT. It encodes CASSPQVVATSGELFF.

This clonotype has just a few counts. V and J are TRBV7-9 and TRBJ1-5; D unclear. CDR3 length: 14 residues. Trimming shortened V by 5 bases and J by 10 bases, and 18 bases separated the two germline ends. Germline CDR1 is SEHNR and CDR2 is FQNEAQ (reference sequence). For the CDR3, the DNA is TGTGCCAGCAGCCCCCTGTCCCCCGGCGTACCCCAGCATTTT. It specifies CASSPLSPGVPQHF.

This clonotype occurred many times. V gene TRBV10-1 combines with J gene TRBJ2-7; no firm D call. CDR3 size: 13 residues. Trimming pared 4 bases from V and 6 bases from J, leaving 13 bases between. Germline V gene data show CDR1 as WNHNN and CDR2 as SYGVQD (reference sequence). CDR3 in DNA: TGCGCCAGCAGTGCCACCCTTCTCCTCGAGCAGTACTTC. Amino acids: CASSATLLLEQYF.

The table lists this clonotype with a few counts. The chain has TRBV9 and TRBJ1-1; no clear D gene. The CDR3 loop spans 14 amino acids. The V end was cut by 0 bases, the J end by 0 bases, with 6 bases between. CDR1 SGDLS and CDR2 YYNGEE come from the germline V gene. The CDR3 DNA reads TGTGCCAGCAGCGTAGGCAAGTTGAACACTGAAGCTTTCTTT. The encoded protein is CASSVGKLNTEAFF.

The chain is built from TRBV6-6 and TRBJ2-3; TRBD1 aligns across 7 bases. CDR1 is MNHNY and CDR2 is SVGAGI in the germline V gene (reference sequence). Unmatched junction bases numbered 2, after V lost 1 base and J lost 4 bases. The CDR3 is 14 residues long. The CDR3 protein is CASSYLTGADTQYF. In nucleotides, the CDR3 is TGTGCCAGCAGTTACTTAACAGGGGCAGATACGCAGTATTTT.

This clonotype was picked up many times. The gene calls are TRBV10-2 and TRBJ2-1, with 10 bases identical to TRBD2. The length of the CDR3 is 14 residues. Germline CDR1 WSHSY, CDR2 SAAADI. Trimming at V came to 4 bases and at J to 9 bases, leaving 6 bases not matched to a gene. CDR3 DNA sequence: TGCGCCAGCAGTGTAAGCGGGGGGGCTAGTGAGCAGTTCTTC. This codes for CASSVSGGASEQFF.

This clonotype was counted between two and nine times. The rearrangement links TRBV20-1 to TRBJ2-7; possibly TRBD2 for D (5 bases). V was shortened by 2 bases and J by 4 bases, with 15 bases between the two germline ends. The CDR3 is 14 amino acids. Germline CDR1 and CDR2: DFQATT and SNEGSKA (reference sequence). The CDR3 is CSARRYGNRYEQYF. The CDR3 DNA follows: TGCAGTGCTAGACGGTACGGGAACCGGTACGAGCAGTACTTC.

This clonotype was seen a handful of times. The chain joins TRBV7-2 to TRBJ1-5; D gene unclear. This CDR3 has 12 residues. The germline V and J ends were trimmed by 3 bases and 9 bases, with 9 bases remaining between them. The V gene's germline CDR1 is SGHTA and CDR2 FQGNSA. The CDR3 sequence is CASSFLSMPQHF. The CDR3 nucleotides read TGTGCCAGCAGCTTCCTATCTATGCCCCAGCATTTT.

The chain recombines TRBV4-3 with TRBJ2-3; D might be TRBD2 (6 bases). Deletions cut 0 bases from V and 0 bases from J, with 10 bases between. The CDR3 spans 16 residues. Per germline, CDR1 LGHNA and CDR2 YSLEER. In nucleotides, the CDR3 is TGCGCCAGCAGCCAAGATGGGGGGTGGAGCACAGATACGCAGTATTTT. Amino acid sequence: CASSQDGGWSTDTQYF.

This clonotype showed up many times. This chain links TRBV7-7 with TRBJ2-5, with D perhaps matching TRBD2 (5 bases). The CDR3 is 14 amino acids. Germline CDR1 is SSHAT and CDR2 is FNYEAQ (reference sequence). With 5 bases removed from V and 3 bases from J, the gap between germline ends came to 13 bases. In DNA form, the CDR3 reads TGTGCCAGCAGCCCAAGAGGGCAGGAAGAGACCCAGTACTTC. It encodes CASSPRGQEETQYF.

The V call is TRBV27, the J call TRBJ2-2; D might be TRBD2 (6 bases). The CDR3 contains 14 residues. Trimming removed 2 bases from V and 7 bases from J, with 11 bases in between. Germline assignment: CDR1 MNHEY and CDR2 SMNVEV (reference sequence). The CDR3, as DNA: TGTGCCAGCAGTTTAGGGGCGGGGAGCGGGGAGCTGTTTTTT. Its protein is CASSLGAGSGELFF.

The rearrangement joins TRBV7-2 to TRBJ2-2; D perhaps matches TRBD1 (6 bases). The CDR3 is 16 residues long. Between the trimmed V and J ends, which lost 4 bases and 3 bases, there was a span of 15 bases. Germline CDR1 reads SGHTA; CDR2 reads FQGNSA. The CDR3 coding sequence is TGTGCCAGCAGCTCCCGGGAAACAGGGCACACCGGGGAGCTGTTTTTT. It is translated as CASSSRETGHTGELFF.

This clonotype was seen only a few times. The V call is TRBV4-3, the J call TRBJ2-7, with D perhaps TRBD2 (6 bases). With 0 bases removed from V and 5 bases from J, the gap between germline ends came to 8 bases. The CDR3 length is 13 residues. In germline, CDR1 is LGHNA, CDR2 YSLEER. In nucleotides, the CDR3 is TGCGCCAGCAGCCAAGATCCGGGGGACGAGCAGTACTTC. Translated: CASSQDPGDEQYF.

This chain links TRBV20-1 with TRBJ2-7; D gene uncertain. CDR3 length: 13 residues. V lost 0 bases and J lost 0, with 6 bases in between. Germline values: CDR1 DFQATT, CDR2 SNEGSKA (reference sequence). CDR3 in DNA: TGCAGTGCTAGAGAAGGCCGCTCCTACGAGCAGTACGTC. It yields the protein CSAREGRSYEQYV.

The chain links TRBV12-3 or TRBV12-4 to TRBJ1-1; D is uncertain. V lost 3 bases to trimming and J lost 4 bases, with 9 bases between them. This CDR3 is 13 amino acids long. For the CDR3, the DNA is TGTGCCAGCAGTTTCGGGGAATTCACTGAAGCTTTCTTT. Amino acid sequence: CASSFGEFTEAFF.